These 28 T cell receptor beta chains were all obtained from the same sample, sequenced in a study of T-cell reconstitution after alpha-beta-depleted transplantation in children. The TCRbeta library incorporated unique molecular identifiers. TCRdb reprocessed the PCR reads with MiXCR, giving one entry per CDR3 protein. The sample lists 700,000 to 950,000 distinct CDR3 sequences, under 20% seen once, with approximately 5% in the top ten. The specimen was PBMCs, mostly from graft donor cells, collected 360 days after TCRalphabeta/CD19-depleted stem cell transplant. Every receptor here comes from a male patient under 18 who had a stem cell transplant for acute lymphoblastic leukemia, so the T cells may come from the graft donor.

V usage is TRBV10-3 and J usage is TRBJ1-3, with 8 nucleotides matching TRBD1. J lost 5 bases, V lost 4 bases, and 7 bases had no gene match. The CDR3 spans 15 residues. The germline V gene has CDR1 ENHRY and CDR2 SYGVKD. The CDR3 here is CAISGGQGLRNTIYF. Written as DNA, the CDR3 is TGTGCCATCAGTGGTGGACAGGGTCTTCGAAACACCATATATTTT.

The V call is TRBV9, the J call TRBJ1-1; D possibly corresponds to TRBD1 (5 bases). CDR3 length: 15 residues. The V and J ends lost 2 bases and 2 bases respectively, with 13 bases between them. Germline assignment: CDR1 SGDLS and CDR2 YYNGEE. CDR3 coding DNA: TGTGCCAGCAGCGTCAAGGGGTGGGGAAACACTGAAGCTTTCTTT. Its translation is CASSVKGWGNTEAFF.

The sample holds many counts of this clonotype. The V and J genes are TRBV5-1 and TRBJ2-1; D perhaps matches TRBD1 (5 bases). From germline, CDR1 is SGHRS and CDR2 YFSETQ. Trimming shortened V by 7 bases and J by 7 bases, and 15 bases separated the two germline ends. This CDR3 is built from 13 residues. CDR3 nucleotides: TGCGCCAGCCCACTGTCAAGGGGAAATGAGCAGTTCTTC. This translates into CASPLSRGNEQFF.

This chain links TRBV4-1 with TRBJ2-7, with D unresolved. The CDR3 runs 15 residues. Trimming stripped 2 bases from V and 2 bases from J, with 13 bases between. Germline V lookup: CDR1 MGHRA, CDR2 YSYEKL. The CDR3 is CASSQPRRSTYEQYF. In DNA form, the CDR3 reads TGCGCCAGCAGCCAACCCCGACGCTCCACCTACGAGCAGTACTTC.

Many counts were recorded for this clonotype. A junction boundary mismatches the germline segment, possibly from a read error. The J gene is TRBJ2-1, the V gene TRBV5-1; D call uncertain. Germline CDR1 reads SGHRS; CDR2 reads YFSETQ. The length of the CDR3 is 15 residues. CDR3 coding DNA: TGCGCCAGCAGCTTGAGGCGGAGCTCCCACAATGAGCAGTTCTTC. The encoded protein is CASSLRRSSHNEQFF.

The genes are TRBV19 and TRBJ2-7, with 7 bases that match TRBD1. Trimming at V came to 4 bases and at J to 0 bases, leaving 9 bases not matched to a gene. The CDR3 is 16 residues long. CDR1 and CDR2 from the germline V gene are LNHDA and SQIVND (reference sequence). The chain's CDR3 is CASSSARDSGSYEQYF. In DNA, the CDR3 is TGTGCCAGTAGTAGCGCCCGGGACAGTGGCTCCTACGAGCAGTACTTC.

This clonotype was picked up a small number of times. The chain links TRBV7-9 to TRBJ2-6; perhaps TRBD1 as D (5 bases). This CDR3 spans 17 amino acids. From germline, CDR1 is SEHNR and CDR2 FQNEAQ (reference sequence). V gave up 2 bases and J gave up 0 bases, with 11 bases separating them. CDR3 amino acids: CASSLWQGSSGANVLTF. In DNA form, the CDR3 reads TGTGCCAGCAGCTTATGGCAGGGTAGCTCTGGGGCCAACGTCCTGACTTTC.

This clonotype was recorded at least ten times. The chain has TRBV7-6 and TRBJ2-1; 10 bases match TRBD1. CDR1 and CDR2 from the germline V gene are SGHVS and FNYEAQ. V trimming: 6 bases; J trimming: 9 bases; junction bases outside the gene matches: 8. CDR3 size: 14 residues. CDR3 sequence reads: CASSIGTGAVEQFF. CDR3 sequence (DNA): TGTGCCAGCAGTATCGGGACAGGGGCGGTTGAGCAGTTCTTC.

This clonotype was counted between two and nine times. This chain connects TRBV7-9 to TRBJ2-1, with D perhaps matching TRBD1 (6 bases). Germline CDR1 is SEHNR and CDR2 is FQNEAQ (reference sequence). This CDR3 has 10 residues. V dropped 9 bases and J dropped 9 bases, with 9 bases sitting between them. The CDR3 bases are TGTGCCAGTCAGGGGTTTGAGCAGTTCTTC. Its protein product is CASQGFEQFF.

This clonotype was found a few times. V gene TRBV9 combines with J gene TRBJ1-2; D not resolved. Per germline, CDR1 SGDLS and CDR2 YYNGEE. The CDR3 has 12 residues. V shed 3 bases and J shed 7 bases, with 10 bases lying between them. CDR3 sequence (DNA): TGTGCCAGCAGCGGAAGCCGGGGTGGCTACACCTTC. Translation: CASSGSRGGYTF.

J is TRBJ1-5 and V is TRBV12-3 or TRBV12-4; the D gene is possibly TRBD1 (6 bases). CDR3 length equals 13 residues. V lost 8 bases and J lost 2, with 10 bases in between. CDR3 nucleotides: TGTGCCAGCGCCTGGACAGGCAATCAGCCCCAGCATTTT. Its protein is CASAWTGNQPQHF.

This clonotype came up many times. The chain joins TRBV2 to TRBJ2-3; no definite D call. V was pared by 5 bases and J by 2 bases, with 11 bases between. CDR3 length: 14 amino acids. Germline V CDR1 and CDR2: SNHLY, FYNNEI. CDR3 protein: CASSPGTYTDTQYF. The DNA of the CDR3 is TGTGCCAGCAGTCCAGGAACCTACACAGATACGCAGTATTTT.

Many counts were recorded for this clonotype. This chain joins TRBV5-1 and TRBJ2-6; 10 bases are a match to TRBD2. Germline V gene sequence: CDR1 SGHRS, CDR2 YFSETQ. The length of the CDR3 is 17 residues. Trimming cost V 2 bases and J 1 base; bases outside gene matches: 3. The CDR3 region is CASSFQLAGSGANVLTF. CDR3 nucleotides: TGCGCCAGCAGCTTCCAACTAGCGGGGTCTGGGGCCAACGTCCTGACTTTC. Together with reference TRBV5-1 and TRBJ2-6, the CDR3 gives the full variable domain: KAGVTQTPRYLIKTRGQQVTLSCSPISGHRSVSWYQQTPGQGLQFLFEYFSETQRNKGNFPGRFSGRQFSNSRSEMNVSTLELGDSALYLCASSFQLAGSGANVLTFGAGSRLTVL.

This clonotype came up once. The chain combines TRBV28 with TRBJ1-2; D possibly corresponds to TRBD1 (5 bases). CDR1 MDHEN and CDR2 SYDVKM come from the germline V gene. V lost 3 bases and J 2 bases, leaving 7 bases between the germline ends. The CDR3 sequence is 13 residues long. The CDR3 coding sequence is TGTGCCAGCAGTTTGACAGACAACTATGGCTACACCTTC. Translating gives CASSLTDNYGYTF.

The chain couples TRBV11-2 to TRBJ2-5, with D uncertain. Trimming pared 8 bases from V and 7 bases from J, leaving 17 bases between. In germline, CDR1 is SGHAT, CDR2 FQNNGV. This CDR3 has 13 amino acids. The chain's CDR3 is CASANLSLGTQYF. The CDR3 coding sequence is TGTGCCAGCGCGAATTTATCCCTCGGGACCCAGTACTTC. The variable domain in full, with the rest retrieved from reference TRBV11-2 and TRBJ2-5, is EAGVAQSPRYKIIEKRQSVAFWCNPISGHATLYWYQQILGQGPKLLIQFQNNGVVDDSQLPKDRFSAERLKGVDSTLKIQPAKLEDSAVYLCASANLSLGTQYFGPGTRLLVL.

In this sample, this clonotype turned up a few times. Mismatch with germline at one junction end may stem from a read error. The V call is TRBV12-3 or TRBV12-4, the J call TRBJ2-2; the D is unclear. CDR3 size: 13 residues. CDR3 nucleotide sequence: TGTGCCAGCCGTTTTCGTGGGACCGGGGAGCTGTTTTTT. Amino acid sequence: CASRFRGTGELFF.

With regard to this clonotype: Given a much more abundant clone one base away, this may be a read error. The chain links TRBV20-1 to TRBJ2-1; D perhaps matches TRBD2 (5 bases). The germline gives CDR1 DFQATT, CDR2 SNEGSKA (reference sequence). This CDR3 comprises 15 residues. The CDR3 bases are TGCTGTGCTAGAGATCTAACGAGGGAGTCGGTTGAGCAGTTCTTC. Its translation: CCARDLTRESVEQFF.

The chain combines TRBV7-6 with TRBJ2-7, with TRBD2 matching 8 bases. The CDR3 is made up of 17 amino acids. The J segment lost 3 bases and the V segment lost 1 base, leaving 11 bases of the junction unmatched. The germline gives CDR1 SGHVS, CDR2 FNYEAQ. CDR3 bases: TGTGCCAGCAGCTTAGTGGCAGGGACTAGTTCTCGCTACGAGCAGTACTTC. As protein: CASSLVAGTSSRYEQYF.

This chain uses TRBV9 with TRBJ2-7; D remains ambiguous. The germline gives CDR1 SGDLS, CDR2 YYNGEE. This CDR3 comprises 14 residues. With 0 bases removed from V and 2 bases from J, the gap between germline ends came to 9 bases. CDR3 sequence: CASSVVPATYEQYF. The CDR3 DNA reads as TGTGCCAGCAGCGTAGTCCCGGCCACCTACGAGCAGTACTTC.

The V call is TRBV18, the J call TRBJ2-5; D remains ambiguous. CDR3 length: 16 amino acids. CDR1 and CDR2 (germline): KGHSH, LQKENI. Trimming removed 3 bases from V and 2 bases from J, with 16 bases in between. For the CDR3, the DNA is TGTGCCAGCTCACCCCTTTACCGGACGGAACAAGAGACCCAGTACTTC. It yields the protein CASSPLYRTEQETQYF.

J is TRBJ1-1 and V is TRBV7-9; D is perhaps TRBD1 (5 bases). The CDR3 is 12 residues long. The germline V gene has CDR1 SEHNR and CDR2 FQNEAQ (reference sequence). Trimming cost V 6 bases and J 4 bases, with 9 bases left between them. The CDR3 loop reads CASRGGITEAFF. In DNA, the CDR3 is TGTGCCAGCAGGGGGGGAATCACTGAAGCTTTCTTT.

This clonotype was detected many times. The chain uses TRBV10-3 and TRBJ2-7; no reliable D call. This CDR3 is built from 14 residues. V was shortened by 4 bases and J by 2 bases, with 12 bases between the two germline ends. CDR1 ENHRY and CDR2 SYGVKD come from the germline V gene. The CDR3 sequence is CAISGERLTYEQYF. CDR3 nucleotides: TGTGCCATCAGTGGGGAAAGGCTCACCTACGAGCAGTACTTC.

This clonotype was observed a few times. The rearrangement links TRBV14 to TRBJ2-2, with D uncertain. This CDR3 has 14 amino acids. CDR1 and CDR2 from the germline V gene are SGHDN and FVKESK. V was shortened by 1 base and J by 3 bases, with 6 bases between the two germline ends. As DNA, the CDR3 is TGTGCCAGCAGCCAAGTAGCCTACACCGGGGAGCTGTTTTTT. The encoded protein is CASSQVAYTGELFF.

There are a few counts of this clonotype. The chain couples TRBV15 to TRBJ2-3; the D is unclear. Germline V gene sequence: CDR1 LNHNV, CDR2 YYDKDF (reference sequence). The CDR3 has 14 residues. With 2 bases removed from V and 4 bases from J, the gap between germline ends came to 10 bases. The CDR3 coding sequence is TGTGCCACCAGCAGACCCGGCGCTTCAGATACGCAGTATTTT. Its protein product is CATSRPGASDTQYF.

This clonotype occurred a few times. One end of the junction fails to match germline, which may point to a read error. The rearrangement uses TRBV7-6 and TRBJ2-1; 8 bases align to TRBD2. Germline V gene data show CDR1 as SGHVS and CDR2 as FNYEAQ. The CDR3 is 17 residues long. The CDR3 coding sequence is TGTGCCAGCAGCCCCCGGACTAGCCAGAGCTCCCACAATGAGCAGTTCTTC. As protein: CASSPRTSQSSHNEQFF.

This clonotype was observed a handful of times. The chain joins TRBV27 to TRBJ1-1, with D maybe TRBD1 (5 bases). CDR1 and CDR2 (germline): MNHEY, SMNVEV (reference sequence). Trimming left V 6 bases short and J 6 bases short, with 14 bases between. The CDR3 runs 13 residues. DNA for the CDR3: TGTGCCAGCAGGGGGGGAGATTCCGCTGAAGCTTTCTTT. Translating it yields CASRGGDSAEAFF.

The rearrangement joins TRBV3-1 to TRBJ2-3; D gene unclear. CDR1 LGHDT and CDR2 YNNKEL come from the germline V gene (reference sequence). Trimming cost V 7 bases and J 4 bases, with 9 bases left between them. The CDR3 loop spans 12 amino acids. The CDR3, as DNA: TGTGCCAGCACCCTGAACCCAGATACGCAGTATTTT. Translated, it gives CASTLNPDTQYF.

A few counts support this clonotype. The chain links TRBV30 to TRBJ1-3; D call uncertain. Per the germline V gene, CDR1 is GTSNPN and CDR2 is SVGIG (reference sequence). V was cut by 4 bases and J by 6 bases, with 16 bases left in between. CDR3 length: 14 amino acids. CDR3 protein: CAWKDSGSKNTIYF. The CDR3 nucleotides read TGTGCCTGGAAAGATAGTGGGAGCAAAAACACCATATATTTT.